This T cell receptor beta chain came from a study of response to subunit inactivated influenza vaccine. Germline V gene lookup returns CDR1 SGHRS and CDR2 YFSETQ. The CDR3 covers 12 residues. Trimming removed 4 bases from V and 5 bases from J, with 9 bases in between. Broader study findings: Authors suggested seasonal influenza vaccinations each recruit few new T cells.

Concerning this clonotype: As yet, its antigen is unknown.

TCRdb processed the RT-PCR reads anew with MiXCR; each CDR3 protein has one entry. The sample carries under 750,000 distinct CDR3 sequences, 10% to 15% recorded once. This chain uses TRBV5-1 with TRBJ2-5; D tentatively fits TRBD1 or TRBD2 (6 bases each). The TCR comes from a man aged 50-59 years who received an inactivated influenza vaccine. The sample in question was PBMCs from blood, obtained on the day of vaccination. The CDR3 loop is CASSGGLETQYF. The CDR3 nucleotides read TGCGCCAGCAGCGGGGGGCTGGAGACCCAGTACTTC.